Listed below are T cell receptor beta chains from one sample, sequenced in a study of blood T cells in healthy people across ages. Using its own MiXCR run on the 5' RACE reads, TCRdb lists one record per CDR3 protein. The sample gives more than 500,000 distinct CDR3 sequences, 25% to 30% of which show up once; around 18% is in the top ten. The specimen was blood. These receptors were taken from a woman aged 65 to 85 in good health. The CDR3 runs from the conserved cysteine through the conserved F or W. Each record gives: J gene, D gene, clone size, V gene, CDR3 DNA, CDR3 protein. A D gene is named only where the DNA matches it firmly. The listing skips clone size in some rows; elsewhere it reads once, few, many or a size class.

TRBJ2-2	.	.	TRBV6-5	TGTGCCAGCAGCCCCTTGTCTTGGGGGCGCAGGGAGCTGTTTTTT	CASSPLSWGRRELFF
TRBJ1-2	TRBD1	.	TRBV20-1	TGCAGTGCTAGAGATTCGACAGGGATAAGGCGGGCCTATGGCTACACCTTC	CSARDSTGIRRAYGYTF
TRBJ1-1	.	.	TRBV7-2	TGTGCCAGCAGCTTAGACATTAGTATGAGCACTGAAGCTTTCTTT	CASSLDISMSTEAFF
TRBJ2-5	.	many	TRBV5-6	TGTGCCAGCAGCGAGGATCGACCAGAGACCCAGTACTTC	CASSEDRPETQYF
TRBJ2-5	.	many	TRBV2	TGTGCCAGCAGTGTTGCGGGGGCACAAGAGACCCAGTACTTC	CASSVAGAQETQYF
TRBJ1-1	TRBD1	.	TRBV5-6	TGTGCCAGCAGCTACAGGGGGACGGACACTGAAGCTTTCTTT	CASSYRGTDTEAFF
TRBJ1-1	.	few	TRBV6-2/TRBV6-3	TGTGCCAGCAGACCCTACGGACGACTAAACACTGAAGCTTTCTTT	CASRPYGRLNTEAFF
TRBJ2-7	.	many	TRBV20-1	TGCAGTGCTATCGACAGTCCCTACGAGCAGTACTTC	CSAIDSPYEQYF
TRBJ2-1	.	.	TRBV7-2	TGTGCCAGCAGCCCCTATGGGGGGTATAGGTCCTACAATGAGCAGTTCTTC	CASSPYGGYRSYNEQFF
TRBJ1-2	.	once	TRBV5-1	TGCGCCAGCAGCTTGACAGGATTCTATGGCTACACCTTC	CASSLTGFYGYTF
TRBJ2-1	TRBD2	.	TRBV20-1	TGCAGTGCTAGAGATCAGAGCGGGACCTCCTACAATGAGCAGTTCTTC	CSARDQSGTSYNEQFF
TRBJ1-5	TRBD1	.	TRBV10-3	TGTGCCATCAGTGGACAGGGGGCGGATCAGCCCCAGCATTTT	CAISGQGADQPQHF
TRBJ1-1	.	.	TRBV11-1	TGTGCCAGCAGCCTACCCCAGAGACGGAACACTGAAGCTTTCTTT	CASSLPQRRNTEAFF
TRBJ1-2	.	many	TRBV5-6	TGTGCCAGCAGCTTGGTTCTGCAGGATGGCTACACCTTC	CASSLVLQDGYTF
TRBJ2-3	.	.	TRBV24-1	TGTGCCACCAGTGAACGTGGGACTTACACAGATACGCAGTATTTT	CATSERGTYTDTQYF
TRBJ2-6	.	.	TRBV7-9	TGTGCCAGCAGCCCATGGAGCTCTGGGGCCAACGTCCTGACTTTC	CASSPWSSGANVLTF
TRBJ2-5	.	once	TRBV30	TGTGCCTGGAGTGTAACAGCTTACTTAGGGACCCAGTACTTC	CAWSVTAYLGTQYF
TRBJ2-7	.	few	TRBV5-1	TGCGCCAGCAGCTTGGGTGTACTCTCCTACGAGCAGTACTTC	CASSLGVLSYEQYF
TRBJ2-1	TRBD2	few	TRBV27	TGTGCCAGCAGGTATAGCGGGGGGGCCTCTGGGGAGCAGTTCTTC	CASRYSGGASGEQFF
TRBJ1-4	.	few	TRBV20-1	TGCAGTGCTTCTTCCCCCAAGGGGGTTCGTGAAAAACTGTTTTTT	CSASSPKGVREKLFF
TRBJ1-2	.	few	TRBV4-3	TGCGCCAGCAGCCAAGGTCCAGACACCACGTATGGCTACACCTTC	CASSQGPDTTYGYTF
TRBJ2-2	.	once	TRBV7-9	TGTGCCAGCAGTTTCGGGGCTTCCATTACCGGGGAGCTGTTTTTT	CASSFGASITGELFF
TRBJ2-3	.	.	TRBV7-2	TGTGCCAGCACCCGGTTCCCGGTACCCACAGATACGCAGTATTTT	CASTRFPVPTDTQYF
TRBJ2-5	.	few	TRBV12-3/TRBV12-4	TGTGCCAGCAGTGGGTTGGGGACCCAGTACTTC	CASSGLGTQYF
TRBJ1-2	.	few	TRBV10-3	TGTGCCATCAGTGACACAGGGCCCATTGGCTACACCTTC	CAISDTGPIGYTF
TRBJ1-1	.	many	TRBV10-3	TGTGCCATCAGTGTCACTCCGACCCTTGGGAATACTGAAGCTTTCTTT	CAISVTPTLGNTEAFF
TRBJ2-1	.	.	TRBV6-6	TGTGCCAGCAGTTCGGGACTTGGGGGGAATGAGCAGTTCTTC	CASSSGLGGNEQFF
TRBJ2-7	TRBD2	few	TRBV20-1	TGCAGTGCTGTACGGGGGACTAGCGACGGCGAGCAGTACTTC	CSAVRGTSDGEQYF
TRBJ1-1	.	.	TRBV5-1	TGCGCCAGCAGCTTTTCCAACCAGGGAAACACTGAAGCTTTCTTT	CASSFSNQGNTEAFF
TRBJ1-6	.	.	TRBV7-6	TGTGCCAGCAGCTTAGGTAGTAATTCACCTCTCCACTTT	CASSLGSNSPLHF
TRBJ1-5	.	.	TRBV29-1	TGCAGCGTTCAAAGCAGGCCAGGCGGCAATCAGCCCCAGCATTTT	CSVQSRPGGNQPQHF
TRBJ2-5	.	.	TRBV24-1	TGTGCCACCAGTGATAGGCAGGGGGGGGAGACCCAGTACTTC	CATSDRQGGETQYF
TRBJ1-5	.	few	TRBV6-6	TGTGCCAGCATGACGGGGGGGCCCCAGCATTTT	CASMTGGPQHF
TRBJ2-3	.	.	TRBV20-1	TGCAGTGCTAGAGGGCCCAGTCAGACCACTAGCACAGATACGCAGTATTTT	CSARGPSQTTSTDTQYF
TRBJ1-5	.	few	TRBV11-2	TGTGCCAGCAGCTTAGACGGGGGTGATCAGCCCCAGCATTTT	CASSLDGGDQPQHF
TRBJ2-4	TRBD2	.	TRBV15	TGTGCCACCAGCGGGATTGGCGGCGGGGGGCAGGCCAAAAACATTCAGTACTTC	CATSGIGGGGQAKNIQYF